The 28 T cell receptor beta chains listed next were all sequenced from one sample in a study of blood T cell repertoires in COVID-19. Profiling relied on immunoSEQ multiplex PCR, and the TCRdb table lists in-frame clones only, not all of them. This table has 200,000 to 250,000 clones, 84% appearing once. Material: PBMCs or T cells enriched from blood (not recorded which). These receptors were collected from a man in his 60s who had recovered from COVID-19.

The sample holds a few counts of this clone. Here the CDR3 reads CASSLDGFSFRQTYEQYF. The CDR3 region has the DNA TGTGCCAGCAGCTTAGATGGGTTTTCCTTTAGACAGACCTACGAGCAGTACTTC. The chain recombines TRBV11-2 with TRBJ2-7; D perhaps matches TRBD1 (5 bases). The CDR3 is 18 residues long. V was cut by 0 bases and J by 2 bases, with 20 bases left in between. The V gene's germline CDR1 is SGHAT and CDR2 FQNNGV.

The chain links TRBV6-6 to TRBJ2-3; 8 nucleotides match TRBD1. The ends lost 5 bases at V and 1 base at J; junction bases unmatched: 8. This CDR3 has 16 residues. Germline CDR1 MNHNY, CDR2 SVGAGI (reference sequence). CDR3 sequence: CASSNRGITGTDTQYF. In nucleotides, the CDR3 is TGTGCCAGCAGTAACAGGGGGATTACTGGCACAGATACGCAGTATTTT.

This chain uses TRBV7-2 with TRBJ1-3; TRBD1 is a possible D gene (6 bases). Germline V gene lookup returns CDR1 SGHTA and CDR2 FQGNSA. The V gene lost 1 base and the J gene lost 5 bases, with 12 bases spanning the gap. The CDR3 totals 15 residues. This CDR3 reads CASSLGTTGRNTIYF. The CDR3 region has the DNA TGTGCCAGCAGCTTAGGAACCACAGGGCGAAACACCATATATTTT. Variable domain in full (rest from reference TRBV7-2 and TRBJ1-3): GAGVSQSPSNKVTEKGKDVELRCDPISGHTALYWYRQSLGQGLEFLIYFQGNSAPDKSGLPSDRFSAERTGGSVSTLTIQRTQQEDSAVYLCASSLGTTGRNTIYFGEGSWLTVV.

The rearrangement uses TRBV11-3 and TRBJ1-3, with 7 bases aligning to TRBD1. The CDR3 spans 16 residues. Trimming at V came to 3 bases and at J to 0 bases, leaving 5 bases not matched to a gene. Germline V gives CDR1 SGHNT, CDR2 YENEEA. This CDR3 is CASSFARDSSGNTIYF. CDR3 DNA sequence: TGTGCCAGCAGCTTTGCCCGGGACAGCTCTGGAAACACCATATATTTT.

The chain has TRBV6-2 or TRBV6-3 and TRBJ1-5, with D possibly being TRBD1 (6 bases). Trimming took 5 bases from V and 6 from J, leaving 17 bases between them. The CDR3 extends over 15 amino acids. The germline V gene has CDR1 MNHEY and CDR2 SVGEGT. The DNA of the CDR3 is TGTGCCAGCAGTCTACAGGGCTCCAGGGGTCAGCCCCAGCATTTT. It specifies CASSLQGSRGQPQHF.

A note on this clone: One end of the junction varies from germline; a read error may be responsible. This rearrangement joins TRBV15 to TRBJ1-2; D is unclear. CDR1 and CDR2 from the germline V gene are LNHNV and YYDKDF (reference sequence). The CDR3 totals 12 residues. CDR3 sequence (DNA): TGTGCCACCAGCAGAATCGGCCAGCCCGGAGCCTTC. Residues: CATSRIGQPGAF.

The rearrangement joins TRBV10-2 to TRBJ1-2; D is unresolved. The CDR3 totals 13 residues. CDR1 and CDR2 from the germline V gene are WSHSY and SAAADI. V lost 6 bases, J lost 0 bases, and 8 bases lay in between. The DNA of the CDR3 is TGCGCCAGCAGCCCATCAGCTAACTATGGCTACACCTTC. Amino acid sequence: CASSPSANYGYTF.

V usage is TRBV2 and J usage is TRBJ2-2; 7 bases line up with TRBD2. The ends lost 8 bases at V and 0 bases at J; junction bases unmatched: 0. Per germline, CDR1 SNHLY and CDR2 FYNNEI. CDR3 length equals 13 residues. The CDR3 sequence is CASGGANTGELFF. Written as DNA, the CDR3 is TGTGCCAGCGGGGGGGCGAACACCGGGGAGCTGTTTTTT.

The chain carries TRBV2 and TRBJ1-3; no clear D gene. This CDR3 is 15 amino acids long. Trimming shortened V by 6 bases and J by 4 bases, and 16 bases separated the two germline ends. Looked up from germline, CDR1 is SNHLY and CDR2 is FYNNEI. CDR3: CASSLGPWLGNTIYF. In DNA form, the CDR3 reads TGTGCCAGCAGCTTGGGCCCCTGGCTAGGAAACACCATATATTTT.

V and J are TRBV7-9 and TRBJ2-2; D is ambiguous. Trimming stripped 3 bases from V and 4 bases from J, with 15 bases between. The CDR3 totals 16 residues. Germline lookup yields CDR1 SEHNR and CDR2 FQNEAQ (reference sequence). This CDR3 is CASSFGVQRSTGELFF. The CDR3 DNA is TGTGCCAGCAGCTTCGGTGTTCAGAGGAGCACCGGGGAGCTGTTTTTT.

The chain uses TRBV12-5 and TRBJ1-1, with a possible D match to TRBD1 (5 bases). V dropped 6 bases and J dropped 0 bases, with 14 bases sitting between them. Per germline, CDR1 LGHNT and CDR2 FRNRAP. CDR3 length equals 15 residues. CDR3 amino acids: CASGATGTLNTEAFF. The CDR3 bases are TGTGCTAGTGGGGCTACAGGAACCCTGAACACTGAAGCTTTCTTT.

This clone is a singleton in its sample. V gene TRBV10-3 combines with J gene TRBJ2-5, with D uncertain. The CDR3 length is 13 residues. With 2 bases removed from V and 3 bases from J, the gap between germline ends came to 7 bases. From germline, CDR1 is ENHRY and CDR2 SYGVKD. CDR3 DNA sequence: TGTGCCATCAGTGAGCGTCAGGAAGAGACCCAGTACTTC. This codes for CAISERQEETQYF.

CDR3 bases: TGTGCCAGCAGCTTGGAGGGGGCGCCTGGCTACACCTTC. Translation gives CASSLEGAPGYTF. The chain couples TRBV11-2 to TRBJ1-2; 7 positions match TRBD1. The V segment lost 3 bases and the J segment 7 bases; nucleotides outside the gene matches: 5. Germline-derived CDR1 and CDR2 are SGHAT and FQNNGV. The CDR3 spans 13 residues. The variable domain in full, completed from reference TRBV11-2 and TRBJ1-2, reads EAGVAQSPRYKIIEKRQSVAFWCNPISGHATLYWYQQILGQGPKLLIQFQNNGVVDDSQLPKDRFSAERLKGVDSTLKIQPAKLEDSAVYLCASSLEGAPGYTFGSGTRLTVV.

CDR3 DNA sequence: TGCGCCAGCAGCTTGTCGACAGGGGTAGGAACCGGGGAGCTGTTTTTT. Translating gives CASSLSTGVGTGELFF. The chain uses TRBV5-1 and TRBJ2-2, with 8 bases aligning to TRBD1. The CDR3 contains 16 residues. J lost 5 bases, V lost 1 base, and 7 bases had no gene match. Germline lookup yields CDR1 SGHRS and CDR2 YFSETQ.

The rearrangement joins TRBV3-1 (or the pseudogene TRBV3-2) to TRBJ1-6, with a tentative D call TRBD1 (5 bases). Germline values: CDR1 LGHDT, CDR2 YNNKEL (reference sequence). Deletions cut 2 bases from V and 10 bases from J, with 15 bases between. There are 15 residues in the CDR3. CDR3 sequence: CASSQFSGEGSPLHF. The CDR3, as DNA: TGTGCCAGCAGCCAATTTTCCGGGGAGGGGTCACCCCTCCACTTT.

V usage is TRBV10-3 and J usage is TRBJ1-5, with D maybe TRBD1 (5 bases). The CDR3 extends over 14 amino acids. The V gene's germline CDR1 is ENHRY and CDR2 SYGVKD. Trimming cost V 10 bases and J 0 bases, with 13 bases left between them. In DNA form, the CDR3 reads TGTGCCACGAGGACAAATGTTAGCAATCAGCCCCAGCATTTT. This gives the protein CATRTNVSNQPQHF.

The chain is built from TRBV5-1 and TRBJ2-7, with a possible D match to TRBD1 (6 bases). The CDR3 spans 12 residues. Deletions cut 0 bases from V and 9 bases from J, with 10 bases between. Germline CDR1 is SGHRS and CDR2 is YFSETQ. The CDR3 DNA sequence: TGCGCCAGCAGCTTGGAGGGGGTTGGGCAGTACTTC. Protein product: CASSLEGVGQYF.

The V gene is TRBV6-2 or TRBV6-3, the J gene TRBJ1-5; 8 bases match TRBD1. Losses at the gene ends were 5 bases for V and 3 bases for J; bases not matched to a gene: 9. CDR3 length: 16 amino acids. Germline CDR1 MNHEY, CDR2 SVGEGT. CDR3 sequence: CASSRIQGVNNQPQHF. The CDR3 DNA follows: TGTGCCAGCAGTAGAATACAGGGGGTGAACAATCAGCCCCAGCATTTT.

The rearrangement links TRBV19 to TRBJ1-5; D may be TRBD1 (5 bases). The germline gives CDR1 LNHDA, CDR2 SQIVND (reference sequence). CDR3 length: 14 residues. Trimming removed 0 bases from V and 7 bases from J, with 10 bases in between. The CDR3 loop is CASSIDPRGQPQHF. The CDR3 DNA is TGTGCCAGTAGTATAGATCCCCGGGGGCAGCCCCAGCATTTT.

This chain links TRBV2 with TRBJ1-1; D might be TRBD1 (6 bases). The CDR3 spans 15 residues. Trimming took off 4 bases at V and 0 bases at J, with 12 bases between the two ends. Germline CDR1 SNHLY, CDR2 FYNNEI. As DNA, the CDR3 is TGTGCCAGCAGTGGACAGGAAATTATGAACACTGAAGCTTTCTTT. As protein: CASSGQEIMNTEAFF.

The chain employs TRBV6-5 and TRBJ1-1; no definite D call. V was shortened by 7 bases and J by 0 bases, with 6 bases between the two germline ends. CDR3 length: 12 residues. CDR1 and CDR2 from the germline V gene are MNHEY and SVGAGI. The CDR3 bases are TGTGCCAGCAAGAGTTTGAACACTGAAGCTTTCTTT. Its translation is CASKSLNTEAFF.

This clone was seen at least ten times. V usage is TRBV2 and J usage is TRBJ1-1, with 9 bases identical to TRBD1. The CDR3 sequence is 14 residues long. Germline V gene lookup returns CDR1 SNHLY and CDR2 FYNNEI. V gave up 7 bases and J gave up 3 bases; unmatched junction bases: 6. The CDR3 coding sequence is TGTGCCAGCACACTGGACAGGGGAGACACTGAAGCTTTCTTT. Amino acids: CASTLDRGDTEAFF.

This clone was observed a single time. The gene calls are TRBV9 and TRBJ2-2; 7 bases are shared with TRBD1. The length of the CDR3 is 17 residues. After removal of 0 bases from V and 3 bases from J, the junction contained 8 bases not matched to a gene. Germline CDR1 SGDLS, CDR2 YYNGEE. In nucleotides, the CDR3 is TGTGCCAGCAGCGTAGGGGCTGGGCAGGGGGACACCGGGGAGCTGTTTTTT. Translated, it gives CASSVGAGQGDTGELFF.

The chain links TRBV10-2 to TRBJ2-2; possibly TRBD1 for D (6 bases). Per the germline V gene, CDR1 is WSHSY and CDR2 is SAAADI. V was trimmed by 8 bases and J by 3 bases, leaving 13 bases between them. The CDR3 consists of 14 residues. As DNA, the CDR3 is TGCGCCAGCGGGGAACAGGGACACACCGGGGAGCTGTTTTTT. It encodes CASGEQGHTGELFF.

The chain joins TRBV11-3 to TRBJ2-2, with TRBD1 matching over 7 bases. The CDR3 runs 16 residues. Trimming at V came to 5 bases and at J to 2 bases, leaving 8 bases not matched to a gene. Germline CDR1 SGHNT, CDR2 YENEEA. The CDR3 here is CASSIAGTANTGELFF. CDR3 nucleotide sequence: TGTGCCAGCAGCATAGCCGGGACAGCCAACACCGGGGAGCTGTTTTTT.

This rearrangement joins TRBV18 to TRBJ1-6, with 8 bases lining up with TRBD1. The CDR3 loop spans 14 amino acids. Germline V gives CDR1 KGHSH, CDR2 LQKENI. The junction had 4 bases not matched to a gene; V was cut back by 3 bases and J by 9 bases. DNA for the CDR3: TGTGCCAGCTCACCGGGACAGGCGAGTTCACCCCTCCACTTT. This translates into CASSPGQASSPLHF.

This chain joins TRBV5-1 and TRBJ2-5; TRBD2 matches 7 bases. The CDR3 contains 16 residues. J gave up 4 bases and V 0 bases, and 9 bases lay outside the gene matches. Germline lookup yields CDR1 SGHRS and CDR2 YFSETQ. The CDR3 DNA is TGCGCCAGCAGCTTGGCCGGCGCTAGCGGTCGAGAGACCCAGTACTTC. Encoded protein: CASSLAGASGRETQYF.

CDR3 protein: CASSVHRGRVNTEAFF. CDR3 coding DNA: TGTGCCAGCAGTGTTCACAGGGGGCGGGTGAACACTGAAGCTTTCTTT. The chain combines TRBV2 with TRBJ1-1; 9 bases map to TRBD1. The trim removed 4 bases at V and 0 bases at J, leaving 6 bases unmatched. Germline V gene data show CDR1 as SNHLY and CDR2 as FYNNEI. The CDR3 is made up of 16 amino acids.